These 10 T cell receptor beta chains originate from one sample sequenced in a study of T cells in Graves' hyperthyroidism and ophthalmopathy (dated by TCRdb to the late 2010s). The library relied on multiplex PCR. The reads were generated on an Illumina HiSeq 2000. TCR beta CDR3 regions were amplified from RNA transcripts. For the first round of RT-PCR on the TCR CDR3, the HTBI primer set was used together with the Qiagen OneStep RT-PCR kit. TCRdb reprocessing: public reads trimmed at Q25 with fastp, clones called with MiXCR, in-frame beta chains kept. One record per CDR3 amino acid sequence lists the most common genes and DNA. For this sample the table gives around 540,000 distinct CDR3 sequences, of which just over 45% were detected only once. The top ten clonotypes cover 8% to 8.5% of the sample. What was sequenced was peripheral blood or thyroid tissue (not recorded which). Receptors originate from a woman aged 18-30 years with Graves' hyperthyroidism. Donor details come from another sample of the same person, matched by shared clones.

The rearrangement uses TRBV18 and TRBJ2-5; D not resolved. Per germline, CDR1 KGHSH and CDR2 LQKENI. Trimming stripped 1 base from V and 2 bases from J, with 14 bases between. This CDR3 is built from 16 residues. For the CDR3, the DNA is TGTGCCAGCTCACCACTTGACTCCACCCTTCAAGAGACCCAGTACTTC. Translated: CASSPLDSTLQETQYF.

This clonotype came up once. The chain employs TRBV6-1 and TRBJ2-5; D is tentatively TRBD1 or TRBD2 (5 bases each). CDR3 length: 11 residues. Germline V gives CDR1 MNHNS, CDR2 SASEGT. Here the CDR3 reads CASAGQATQYF. Written as DNA, the CDR3 is TGTGCTAGCGCAGGGCAGGCGACCCAGTACTTC.

This clonotype occurred once. A clone one base away is much larger, so this may be a read error. The CDR3 end shows no conserved phenylalanine or tryptophan, and so a read error is likely. This CDR3 is CASSLDGSGYTL. DNA of the CDR3: TGTGCCAGCAGCTTAGATGGTTCGGGCTACACCCTC. V and J are TRBV25-1 and TRBJ1-2; D is unresolved. Germline loops: CDR1 MGHDK, CDR2 SYGVNS. Trimming pared 6 bases from V and 8 bases from J, leaving 13 bases between. The CDR3 extends over 12 amino acids.

The J gene is TRBJ2-7, the V gene TRBV5-1; D perhaps matches TRBD1 (6 bases). This CDR3 spans 14 amino acids. The germline CDR1 and CDR2 sequences are SGHRS and YFSETQ. Trimming removed 4 bases from V and 7 bases from J, with 18 bases in between. The CDR3 sequence is CASSPRDNLWEQYF. DNA of the CDR3: TGCGCCAGCAGCCCCCGGGACAATCTCTGGGAGCAGTACTTC.

This clonotype was counted only a few times. J is TRBJ1-1 and V is TRBV20-1; D is unresolved. CDR1 and CDR2 from the germline V gene are DFQATT and SNEGSKA (reference sequence). V was cut by 0 bases and J by 3 bases, with 11 bases left in between. CDR3 length: 14 residues. CDR3 DNA sequence: TGCAGTGCTAGAGATCGGGTTCGGTACACTGAAGCTTTCTTT. Translating it yields CSARDRVRYTEAFF.

The chain uses TRBV19 and TRBJ2-2, with a tentative D call TRBD2 (6 bases). The V gene lost 5 bases and the J gene lost 2 bases, with 21 bases spanning the gap. The CDR3 runs 18 residues. Per the germline V gene, CDR1 is LNHDA and CDR2 is SQIVND (reference sequence). The CDR3 loop is CASSARPGVAGNTGELFF. CDR3 DNA: TGTGCCAGTAGTGCGCGCCCGGGGGTCGCTGGAAACACCGGGGAGCTGTTTTTT.

J is TRBJ2-5 and V is TRBV10-3; D might be TRBD2 (6 bases). CDR3 length: 16 amino acids. V shed 4 bases and J shed 2 bases, with 17 bases lying between them. Per the germline V gene, CDR1 is ENHRY and CDR2 is SYGVKD. The DNA of the CDR3 is TGTGCCATCAGTGCTAGAGAGGGCCGGGAGCAAGAGACCCAGTACTTC. This sequence encodes CAISAREGREQETQYF.

V usage is TRBV7-3 and J usage is TRBJ1-3; D may be TRBD1 (6 bases). The length of the CDR3 is 16 residues. CDR1 SGHTA and CDR2 FQGTGA come from the germline V gene. The V gene lost 5 bases and the J gene lost 2 bases, with 16 bases spanning the gap. CDR3 amino acids: CASSRTGMGAGNTIYF. The CDR3 DNA is TGTGCCAGCAGCCGCACAGGGATGGGAGCTGGAAACACCATATATTTT.

In its sample, this clonotype was seen a few times. This chain uses TRBV2 with TRBJ1-5; maybe TRBD1 (5 bases). The length of the CDR3 is 16 residues. CDR1 SNHLY and CDR2 FYNNEI come from the germline V gene. Trimming shortened V by 2 bases and J by 0 bases, and 11 bases separated the two germline ends. CDR3 loop: CASSEQGAFSNQPQHF. The CDR3 region has the DNA TGTGCCAGCAGTGAACAGGGTGCCTTTAGCAATCAGCCCCAGCATTTT.

The chain combines TRBV2 with TRBJ2-7; 13 positions agree with TRBD2. The germline gives CDR1 SNHLY, CDR2 FYNNEI. V shed 6 bases and J 6 bases; nucleotides not matched to a gene: 14. This CDR3 is 17 amino acids long. CDR3 sequence: CASSITGTSGNGFEQYF. The CDR3 bases are TGTGCCAGCAGCATTACCGGGACTAGCGGGAACGGGTTCGAGCAGTACTTC.